The source of this T cell receptor beta chain is a study of Ad26.COV2.S vaccination and SARS-CoV-2 variants. Study details: Each vaccinee took Ad26.COV2.S intramuscularly, once or twice 56 days apart. General study results and limits: Responses of spike-specific T cells (both CD8+ and CD4+) reportedly showed substantial breadth after vaccination.

Treatment of the sample: over 15 received Ad26.COV2.S at low or high dose, single or two shots; about 5 received placebo; per-sample allocation not given. The study sampled participants on day 63 after the first vaccine or placebo injection. Recruitment in Boston yielded a donor of adult age, 18-55 years. This vaccine is an Ad26 vector that expresses the Wuhan-strain SARS-CoV-2 spike. This clone was detected only a few times. Its antigen is unidentified. The CDR3 loop spans 15 amino acids. The germline V gene has CDR1 MRHNA and CDR2 SNTAGT. J gave up 0 bases and V 4 bases, and 4 bases lay outside the gene matches. The method was immunoSEQ multiplex PCR; TCRdb's version includes in-frame clones alone and lacks a portion of them. The top ten hold about 10% of the sample, which has approximately 240,000 clones, 85% to 90% seen once.

This clonotype was obtained from a person aged 18-65 years who received the Ad26.COV2.S COVID-19 vaccine or a placebo. Sequenced material: peripheral blood, taken in a trial of Ad26.COV2.S vaccine versus placebo. This rearrangement joins TRBV6-4 to TRBJ2-3, with 7 positions matching TRBD2. The CDR3 bases are TGTGCCAGCAGTGCTTCTAGCGGTAGCACAGATACGCAGTATTTT. Amino acids: CASSASSGSTDTQYF.